The next 12 T cell receptor beta chains were all read from a single sample in a study of T cell responses to AZD1222 COVID-19 vaccine. The method was immunoSEQ multiplex PCR; TCRdb's version includes in-frame clones alone and lacks a portion of them. The repertoire holds around 200,000 clones, with roughly 93% as singletons. The sample was peripheral blood, taken on day 0 of AZD1222 vaccination. The source of these receptors is an adult in good health.

This clone has only one observation. The CDR3 loop is CASRPPGTSDTQYF. Here the CDR3 DNA reads TGCGCCAGCAGGCCTCCAGGGACCAGCGATACGCAGTATTTT. The V and J genes are TRBV5-1 and TRBJ2-3, with D perhaps TRBD1 or TRBD2 (5 bases each). Between the trimmed V and J ends, which lost 5 bases and 6 bases, there was a span of 16 bases. Germline assignment: CDR1 SGHRS and CDR2 YFSETQ. The CDR3 runs to 14 residues. Full variable domain (missing parts from reference TRBV5-1 and TRBJ2-3): KAGVTQTPRYLIKTRGQQVTLSCSPISGHRSVSWYQQTPGQGLQFLFEYFSETQRNKGNFPGRFSGRQFSNSRSEMNVSTLELGDSALYLCASRPPGTSDTQYFGPGTRLTVL.

This chain connects TRBV18 to TRBJ2-1, with D unresolved. Germline V gives CDR1 KGHSH, CDR2 LQKENI. The V and J ends lost 3 bases and 11 bases respectively, with 8 bases between them. The CDR3 runs to 11 residues. DNA for the CDR3: TGTGCCAGCTCACCGGGTGTCAAGCAGTTCTTC. Protein sequence: CASSPGVKQFF.

As DNA, the CDR3 is TGTGCTAGTGGTTTGATTGGGACAGACGCTTTCTTT. Translation: CASGLIGTDAFF. This chain links TRBV12-5 with TRBJ1-1; TRBD1 matches 7 bases. The germline CDR1 and CDR2 sequences are LGHNT and FRNRAP. The CDR3 spans 12 residues. The ends lost 2 bases at V and 11 bases at J; junction bases unmatched: 5.

V is TRBV12-3 or TRBV12-4 and J is TRBJ2-7; TRBD2 is a possible D gene (5 bases). This CDR3 contains 13 residues. Trimming removed 3 bases from V and 6 bases from J, with 12 bases in between. The CDR3 DNA sequence: TGTGCCAGCAGTTTTGAGGGAATGGTCGAGCAGTACTTC. Translation: CASSFEGMVEQYF.

A single count supports this clone. Other DNA sequences of this sample code for an identical CDR3. The chain joins TRBV19 to TRBJ1-1; no definite D call. The V and J ends lost 1 base and 2 bases respectively, with 5 bases between them. CDR1 and CDR2 from the germline V gene are LNHDA and SQIVND (reference sequence). The CDR3 spans 13 residues. DNA for the CDR3: TGTGCCAGTAGTATAGGCAGAAACACTGAAGCTTTCTTT. This translates into CASSIGRNTEAFF.

The chain couples TRBV6-4 to TRBJ2-7; TRBD2 agrees at 9 bases. The germline V gene encodes CDR1 MRHNA and CDR2 SNTAGT. CDR3 length equals 18 residues. Unmatched junction bases numbered 12, after V lost 1 base and J lost 2 bases. The CDR3 DNA reads as TGTGCCAGCAGTGACTTAGCGGGGGCTATAAGTCCCACCTACGAGCAGTACTTC. As protein: CASSDLAGAISPTYEQYF.

With regard to this clone: In the same sample, other DNA sequences code for this CDR3. This chain joins TRBV19 and TRBJ1-5; 7 bases map to TRBD1. This CDR3 has 13 amino acids. Germline lookup yields CDR1 LNHDA and CDR2 SQIVND (reference sequence). Trimming cost V 5 bases and J 7 bases; bases outside gene matches: 5. The CDR3 protein is CASSADRVQPQHF. CDR3 in DNA: TGTGCCAGTAGTGCCGACAGGGTCCAGCCCCAGCATTTT. Using reference TRBV19 and TRBJ1-5 for the parts outside the CDR3, the full variable domain is DGGITQSPKYLFRKEGQNVTLSCEQNLNHDAMYWYRQDPGQGLRLIYYSQIVNDFQKGDIAEGYSVSREKKESFPLTVTSAQKNPTAFYLCASSADRVQPQHFGDGTRLSIL.

The count of this clone is one. The chain recombines TRBV27 with TRBJ1-2, with a possible D match to TRBD1 (5 bases). The V and J ends lost 6 bases and 8 bases respectively, with 13 bases between them. The CDR3 is made up of 12 amino acids. Germline CDR1 reads MNHEY; CDR2 reads SMNVEV (reference sequence). CDR3 sequence reads: CASSRGDRGYTF. The CDR3 DNA reads as TGTGCCAGCAGCCGGGGGGATCGGGGCTACACCTTC.

This clone has a handful of counts. This chain joins TRBV18 and TRBJ2-7; D possibly corresponds to TRBD1 (6 bases). Germline CDR1 KGHSH, CDR2 LQKENI. CDR3 length equals 15 residues. Between the trimmed V and J ends, which lost 3 bases and 0 bases, there was a span of 12 bases. The CDR3 sequence: CASSPLTGSSYEQYF. CDR3 in DNA: TGTGCCAGCTCACCTTTAACAGGGAGCTCCTACGAGCAGTACTTC.

The CDR3 DNA follows: TGTGCCAGCAGCTCCGGCGGGCCTGGGGCCCAGTACTTC. It yields the protein CASSSGGPGAQYF. The chain joins TRBV7-2 to TRBJ2-5; tentatively, D is TRBD2 (5 bases). Germline values: CDR1 SGHTA, CDR2 FQGNSA. The V end lost 4 bases, the J end lost 9 bases, and 15 bases lay between the germline ends. The CDR3 contains 13 residues.

V usage is TRBV19 and J usage is TRBJ1-4; 9 bases match TRBD1. After removal of 1 base from V and 8 bases from J, the junction contained 8 bases not matched to a gene. This CDR3 has 16 amino acids. From germline, CDR1 is LNHDA and CDR2 SQIVND (reference sequence). The CDR3 region is CASSIVSGQGREKLFF. As DNA, the CDR3 is TGTGCCAGTAGTATAGTCTCGGGACAGGGCCGCGAAAAACTGTTTTTT.

The rearrangement joins TRBV19 to TRBJ2-7; 7 bases align to TRBD2. Germline loops: CDR1 LNHDA, CDR2 SQIVND (reference sequence). The CDR3 contains 13 residues. With V trimmed by 3 bases and J by 2 bases, 1 base remained unmatched. The CDR3, as DNA: TGTGCCAGTAGTATGGGGACTACCTACGAGCAGTACTTC. This codes for CASSMGTTYEQYF.